Included here is one T cell receptor beta chain sequence, with context. Original processing methods: Estimated nucleated cell counts came from reference gene primer amplification. Clones were sequenced by immunoSEQ multiplex PCR, and TCRdb holds only the in-frame ones, with some missing. V and J calls and clone size are those listed in that table; D and trimming were worked out from the DNA. The data show about 150,000 clones, approximately 90% seen once. V lost 6 bases to trimming and J lost 4 bases, with 13 bases between them. CDR3 length equals 14 residues. Germline V gene lookup returns CDR1 MDHEN and CDR2 SYDVKM. These data come from a study of blood T cell repertoires in COVID-19. Whole-study context: The samples span acute and convalescent COVID-19 from the United States, Italy and Spain.

The specimen was peripheral blood. The rearrangement links TRBV28 to TRBJ1-3; weak D call: TRBD1 (5 bases). The origin of this receptor is a man younger than 35 with COVID-19, enrolled during active disease. The CDR3 coding sequence is TGTGCCAGCAGCTACAGGAGACAGGGAAACACCATATATTTT. Amino acid sequence: CASSYRRQGNTIYF. The whole variable domain, filled in from reference TRBV28 and TRBJ1-3, reads DVKVTQSSRYLVKRTGEKVFLECVQDMDHENMFWYRQDPGLGLRLIYFSYDVKMKEKGDIPEGYSVSREKKERFSLILESASTNQTSMYLCASSYRRQGNTIYFGEGSWLTVV.